This T cell receptor beta chain was obtained from a study of blood T cell repertoires in COVID-19 (dated by TCRdb to the early 2020s). As for the study more broadly: Samples covering the acute and convalescent phases of COVID-19 were provided by collaborators in the United States, Italy and Spain. Samples came from the ongoing ImmuneRACE study (first 160 participants) plus 1,254 subjects from 6 global collaborators. Where HLA class I and class II types were available, the types were taken from metadata supplied by the sample provider, not from assay-based typing. A de-identified subject ID, COVID-19 status, age in years and sex were almost always included in the sample metadata. The material from the prospective study consisted of cDNA or gDNA derived from T cells, B-cell-depleted T cells, or PBMCs. The dataset comprised deeply sampled blood TCRbeta repertoires from subjects exposed to, actively infected with, or recovered from COVID-19. The repertoires were made available in a free public database intended to serve as a resource for research on the immune response to SARS-CoV-2. Broader findings and caveats from the paper: The amount of clinical and demographic metadata varied by source and participant and was provided uncurated.

Ends trimmed: V by 8 bases, J by 2 bases; bases unmatched to a gene: 12. The germline V gene gives CDR1 as MDHEN and CDR2 as SYDVKM. Taken from cysteine to phenylalanine, the CDR3 has 15 residues. CDR3 DNA only is kept here, 45 bases in frame from base 1. On this clone: Its antigen remains unidentified. Per-base qualities were not stored, and no clone one base away is much larger.

The immunoSEQ Assay, a bias-controlled multiplex PCR, was used to amplify TCRbeta CDR3 regions from genomic DNA. The paper's data handling went like this. Within the assay, amplification of reference gene primers was used to estimate how many nucleated cells each sample contained. To quantify the absolute abundance of each unique TCRbeta CDR3 rearrangement, sequence reads were collapsed and filtered. For each sample, productive Simpson clonality was calculated by taking the square root of Simpson's diversity index across productive rearrangements. TCRdb mirrors the immuneACCESS table, restricted to in-frame sequences. Some clones are absent from its copies; in checked studies, under half trace to an unresolved V gene, and the reason for the others is unknown. V, J and clone size were drawn from that table, and D and trimming were deduced from the DNA. This sample holds just under 250,000 clones; about 89% were observed only once. The ten largest clonotypes hold roughly 3.7% of the sample.

In the prospective study, participants were about 18 to 89 years old, resided in fewer than 25 geographic areas of the United States, and were enrolled through a virtual design. In the prospective study, participants were assigned to cohorts based on the clinical history participants reported in a screening survey and a study questionnaire. ImmuneRACE Cohort 3 recovered participants were defined by two consecutive negative NP/OP PCR tests, healthcare professional clearance, or symptom resolution. Each participant in the prospective study had whole blood, serum and a nasopharyngeal or oropharyngeal swab collected by mobile phlebotomists. Participants in the prospective study had the option to provide additional blood draws and questionnaires over an approximately 2-month period. Prospective study blood samples were shipped either frozen or at room temperature before DNA extraction.

This sequence was found in a woman between 25 and 40 years old who had recovered from COVID-19. The rearrangement combines TRBV28 with TRBJ2-7, with 7 bases matching TRBD2. Specimen: PBMCs or T cells enriched from blood (not recorded which). This receptor has the CDR3 CASGTRAGYAYEQYF. The DNA is as follows: TGTGCCAGCGGGACCCGAGCGGGATACGCCTACGAGCAGTACTTC.